This T cell receptor beta chain was captured in a study of blood T cell repertoires in COVID-19. The wider study: From the United States, Italy and Spain came samples of acute and convalescent COVID-19. In each case, the material was cDNA or gDNA derived from T cells, B-cell-depleted T cells, or PBMCs.

Cohorts were assigned according to the clinical history that participants reported. Per the original data handling: The authors estimated nucleated cell counts from reference gene primer amplification. Assay used: immunoSEQ multiplex PCR; TCRdb lists only in-frame clones, some missing. D and trimming come from the DNA, and the V and J calls and clone size come from that table. Here the sample spans under 500,000 clones, 70% to 90% being singletons. The ends were cut back, 2 bases at V and 5 bases at J, with 9 bases in the middle. The germline CDR1 and CDR2 sequences are SEHNR and FQNEAQ (reference sequence). The CDR3 runs 13 residues.

This chain connects TRBV7-9 to TRBJ1-1; perhaps TRBD1 as D (5 bases). Sequenced sample: PBMCs or T cells enriched from blood (not recorded which). The TCR comes from a woman under 30 with acute COVID-19. The CDR3 loop is CASSLNGGTEAFF. CDR3 in DNA: TGTGCCAGCAGCTTAAACGGGGGGACTGAAGCTTTCTTT.